This entry lists 26 T cell receptor beta chains sequenced from one sample in a study of blood T cell repertoires in COVID-19. Method: immunoSEQ multiplex PCR; TCRdb's copy keeps in-frame clones and lacks some. The repertoire holds more than 300,000 clones, with 80% to 90% as singletons. Sequencing was carried out using peripheral blood. These receptors originate from a young man who had recovered from COVID-19.

The rearrangement links TRBV7-8 to TRBJ2-5; 10 positions agree with TRBD2. V lost 4 bases and J lost 4; bases outside the gene matches: 18. This CDR3 region has 19 residues. Germline V gene sequence: CDR1 SGHVS, CDR2 FQNEAQ. CDR3 protein: CASSSQSGTSVRGLETQYF. The CDR3 region has the DNA TGTGCCAGCAGCTCCCAATCCGGGACTAGCGTACGGGGTCTAGAGACCCAGTACTTC.

The chain joins TRBV11-2 to TRBJ2-3; weak D call: TRBD2 (6 bases). Germline V gene data show CDR1 as SGHAT and CDR2 as FQNNGV. The CDR3 is 15 residues long. Trimming shortened V by 5 bases and J by 2 bases, and 14 bases separated the two germline ends. This CDR3 reads CASSAAGGTTDTQYF. CDR3 sequence (DNA): TGTGCCAGCAGCGCCGCCGGGGGAACCACAGATACGCAGTATTTT. The full variable domain, completed using reference TRBV11-2 and TRBJ2-3, is EAGVAQSPRYKIIEKRQSVAFWCNPISGHATLYWYQQILGQGPKLLIQFQNNGVVDDSQLPKDRFSAERLKGVDSTLKIQPAKLEDSAVYLCASSAAGGTTDTQYFGPGTRLTVL.

This chain links TRBV27 with TRBJ1-1; 9 positions agree with TRBD1. CDR3 length equals 14 residues. The V gene's germline CDR1 is MNHEY and CDR2 SMNVEV (reference sequence). J lost 7 bases, V lost 3 bases, and 6 bases had no gene match. CDR3 nucleotides: TGTGCCAGCAGTTTTACAGGGGGCTTGGGTGAAGCTTTCTTT. Translating it yields CASSFTGGLGEAFF.

V is TRBV20-1 and J is TRBJ1-1; the match to TRBD1 covers 10 bases. V lost 3 bases and J lost 5; bases outside the gene matches: 6. The CDR3 loop spans 14 amino acids. Germline V lookup: CDR1 DFQATT, CDR2 SNEGSKA (reference sequence). CDR3 in amino acids: CSASQTGGATEAFF. CDR3 DNA sequence: TGCAGTGCTAGTCAGACAGGGGGCGCGACTGAAGCTTTCTTT.

This chain uses TRBV27 with TRBJ2-3, with a weak D call TRBD2 (6 bases). The CDR3 loop spans 16 amino acids. The germline V gene encodes CDR1 MNHEY and CDR2 SMNVEV (reference sequence). The V end lost 5 bases, the J end lost 2 bases, and 17 bases lay between the germline ends. The CDR3 sequence: CASSPRGSGFTDTQYF. The CDR3, as DNA: TGTGCCAGCAGTCCCCGGGGTAGCGGCTTCACAGATACGCAGTATTTT.

V is TRBV7-2 and J is TRBJ2-5; TRBD2 aligns across 11 bases. The germline V gene has CDR1 SGHTA and CDR2 FQGNSA. With 0 bases clipped from V and 3 bases from J, the junction kept 3 bases outside the gene matches. This CDR3 is 16 amino acids long. CDR3 loop: CASSLAGTSGKETQYF. The CDR3 bases are TGTGCCAGCAGCTTAGCAGGGACTAGCGGAAAAGAGACCCAGTACTTC.

V is TRBV4-2 and J is TRBJ2-4; 10 bases are shared with TRBD1. Germline V gene lookup returns CDR1 LGHNA and CDR2 YNFKEQ. This CDR3 region has 16 residues. Unmatched junction bases numbered 9, after V lost 4 bases and J lost 6 bases. CDR3 bases: TGTGCCAGCAGCCCAGCCTTGGGACAGGGGCTAAACATTCAGTACTTC. Amino acid sequence: CASSPALGQGLNIQYF.

The rearrangement links TRBV20-1 to TRBJ2-5; D is unclear. From germline, CDR1 is DFQATT and CDR2 SNEGSKA (reference sequence). Trimming pared 3 bases from V and 2 bases from J, leaving 4 bases between. This CDR3 comprises 11 residues. For the CDR3, the DNA is TGCAGTGCTAGGAGTCAAGAGACCCAGTACTTC. It translates to CSARSQETQYF.

This chain connects TRBV9 to TRBJ2-3; TRBD2 matches 7 bases. V lost 3 bases to trimming and J lost 0 bases; unmatched junction nucleotides: 10. Germline V CDR1 and CDR2: SGDLS, YYNGEE. This CDR3 spans 17 amino acids. The CDR3 loop reads CASSGRTRPTSTDTQYF. Written as DNA, the CDR3 is TGTGCCAGCAGCGGCAGGACTAGGCCCACTAGCACAGATACGCAGTATTTT.

V usage is TRBV10-3 and J usage is TRBJ1-3, with D perhaps matching TRBD1 (5 bases). This CDR3 comprises 14 residues. CDR1 is ENHRY and CDR2 is SYGVKD in the germline V gene. V was shortened by 3 bases and J by 0 bases, with 6 bases between the two germline ends. This chain's CDR3 is CAISDTGSGNTIYF. DNA for the CDR3: TGTGCCATCAGTGATACAGGCTCTGGAAACACCATATATTTT.

The CDR3 sequence is CASSASERSSYNEQFF. CDR3 in DNA: TGTGCCAGCAGCGCATCCGAGCGGAGCTCCTACAATGAGCAGTTCTTC. This chain uses TRBV4-2 with TRBJ2-1; weak D call: TRBD2 (5 bases). The V end was cut by 5 bases, the J end by 0 bases, with 14 bases between. CDR3 size: 16 residues. The V gene's germline CDR1 is LGHNA and CDR2 YNFKEQ.

This clone was picked up a small number of times. The genes are TRBV6-5 and TRBJ1-1; D is ambiguous. CDR1 and CDR2 (germline): MNHEY, SVGAGI. V gave up 5 bases and J gave up 11 bases, with 15 bases separating them. The CDR3 runs 12 residues. As DNA, the CDR3 is TGTGCCAGCAGTAGGGAGATCCCTGGGGCTTTCTTT. It specifies CASSREIPGAFF.

The chain couples TRBV19 to TRBJ1-1; D unclear. The CDR3 totals 11 residues. The V gene's germline CDR1 is LNHDA and CDR2 SQIVND (reference sequence). Deletions cut 5 bases from V and 5 bases from J, with 6 bases between. The CDR3 bases are TGTGCCAGTAGTCGGGAGACTGAAGCTTTCTTT. This encodes CASSRETEAFF.

The CDR3 loop is CASSIEGGGAYEQYF. CDR3 sequence (DNA): TGTGCCAGTAGTATAGAGGGGGGAGGGGCCTACGAGCAGTACTTC. The chain combines TRBV19 with TRBJ2-7; TRBD2 matches 7 bases. Germline V gene lookup returns CDR1 LNHDA and CDR2 SQIVND (reference sequence). The V and J ends lost 0 bases and 2 bases, in that order; junction bases with no gene match: 4. The CDR3 contains 15 residues.

The chain uses TRBV11-3 and TRBJ1-2; maybe TRBD1 (5 bases). This CDR3 spans 11 amino acids. V dropped 6 bases and J dropped 5 bases, with 7 bases sitting between them. Per the germline V gene, CDR1 is SGHNT and CDR2 is YENEEA. The CDR3 DNA is TGTGCCAGCAGGGGGCGTTATGGCTACACCTTC. This translates into CASRGRYGYTF.

This sequence joins TRBV15 and TRBJ2-7; D is perhaps TRBD1 (5 bases). The CDR3 loop spans 15 amino acids. The germline CDR1 and CDR2 sequences are LNHNV and YYDKDF (reference sequence). Trimming removed 0 bases at V and 2 bases at J, with 11 bases between. CDR3 sequence (DNA): TGTGCCACCAGCAGAGATAGGGGCAGGGCCTACGAGCAGTACTTC. It translates to CATSRDRGRAYEQYF.

The V and J genes are TRBV5-8 and TRBJ1-1; unclear D gene. The CDR3 length is 12 residues. Germline V CDR1 and CDR2: SGHTS, YDEGEE. Trimming removed 4 bases from V and 3 bases from J, with 7 bases in between. The CDR3 here is CASSPFYTEAFF. Written as DNA, the CDR3 is TGTGCCAGCAGCCCCTTCTACACTGAAGCTTTCTTT.

This clone occurred a few times. The gene calls are TRBV3-1 (or the pseudogene TRBV3-2) and TRBJ2-2; D is unresolved. This CDR3 spans 14 amino acids. The V end was cut by 1 base, the J end by 7 bases, with 10 bases between. Germline CDR1 and CDR2: LGHDT and YNNKEL (reference sequence). CDR3 DNA sequence: TGTGCCAGCAGCCAAGGTGCCTATGGCGGGGAGCTGTTTTTT. Residues: CASSQGAYGGELFF.

This sequence joins TRBV19 and TRBJ2-1, with D possibly being TRBD1 (7 bases). The germline V gene has CDR1 LNHDA and CDR2 SQIVND (reference sequence). Trimming pared 7 bases from V and 4 bases from J, leaving 17 bases between. CDR3 length equals 15 residues. The CDR3 sequence: CASIVTSGGYNEQFF. The CDR3 DNA is TGTGCCAGTATCGTGACTTCAGGGGGGTACAATGAGCAGTTCTTC. The full variable domain, rest sourced from reference TRBV19 and TRBJ2-1, is DGGITQSPKYLFRKEGQNVTLSCEQNLNHDAMYWYRQDPGQGLRLIYYSQIVNDFQKGDIAEGYSVSREKKESFPLTVTSAQKNPTAFYLCASIVTSGGYNEQFFGPGTRLTVL.

The chain recombines TRBV6-6 with TRBJ2-3, with D perhaps TRBD2 (7 bases). The CDR3 sequence is 16 residues long. The V gene lost 5 bases and the J gene lost 5 bases, with 20 bases spanning the gap. Germline V gives CDR1 MNHNY, CDR2 SVGAGI (reference sequence). The CDR3 DNA sequence: TGTGCCAGCAGTACCAACCGGGGGGCTGAAAGAGATACGCAGTATTTT. Its protein is CASSTNRGAERDTQYF.

The rearrangement links TRBV7-2 to TRBJ2-7; 7 bases line up with TRBD1. Germline values: CDR1 SGHTA, CDR2 FQGNSA. Unmatched junction bases numbered 7, after V lost 3 bases and J lost 2 bases. The CDR3 totals 15 residues. The CDR3, as DNA: TGTGCCAGCAGCTTCGATCCAGGGGGAACCTACGAGCAGTACTTC. It is translated as CASSFDPGGTYEQYF.

This clone has just a few counts. The chain combines TRBV2 with TRBJ2-1; 10 nucleotides match TRBD1. The J segment lost 10 bases and the V segment lost 5 bases, leaving 8 bases of the junction unmatched. This CDR3 has 14 residues. Germline V gene lookup returns CDR1 SNHLY and CDR2 FYNNEI. CDR3 in DNA: TGTGCCAGCAGTCCCCGACAGGGGGCTCAGGAGCAGTTCTTC. Encoded protein: CASSPRQGAQEQFF.

This clone was observed a single time. This sequence joins TRBV6-5 and TRBJ2-7; D may be TRBD2 (5 bases). The CDR3 contains 15 residues. V was cut by 0 bases and J by 2 bases, with 11 bases left in between. The germline gives CDR1 MNHEY, CDR2 SVGAGI. The CDR3 bases are TGTGCCAGCAGTTACTCGGATGCTAGCCCCTACGAGCAGTACTTC. Translated: CASSYSDASPYEQYF.

This clone was counted once. This chain connects TRBV6-5 to TRBJ2-4; possible D gene TRBD2, 6 bases. The germline V gene has CDR1 MNHEY and CDR2 SVGAGI. CDR3 size: 14 residues. V was trimmed by 8 bases and J by 6 bases, leaving 17 bases between them. This CDR3 is CASAGRGLLNIQYF. Written as DNA, the CDR3 is TGTGCCAGCGCCGGACGGGGGTTATTAAACATTCAGTACTTC.

This rearrangement joins TRBV27 to TRBJ2-2; D unresolved. CDR1 is MNHEY, CDR2 SMNVEV, per germline (reference sequence). The CDR3 has 14 amino acids. Trimming took off 8 bases at V and 6 bases at J, with 16 bases between the two ends. The CDR3 protein is CASADIGQPGELFF. The CDR3 coding sequence is TGTGCCAGCGCAGACATAGGCCAACCCGGGGAGCTGTTTTTT.

The sample holds one count of this clone. The chain carries TRBV27 and TRBJ2-3, with D possibly TRBD2 on 6 matching bases. This CDR3 comprises 14 residues. Germline V gives CDR1 MNHEY, CDR2 SMNVEV (reference sequence). With 8 bases removed from V and 4 bases from J, the gap between germline ends came to 16 bases. The CDR3 DNA reads TGTGCCAGCGGTTGGGGGGATGAGGCAGATACGCAGTATTTT. Protein product: CASGWGDEADTQYF.